This record concerns one T cell receptor beta chain sequence. The method was immunoSEQ multiplex PCR; TCRdb's version includes in-frame clones alone and lacks a portion of them. The top ten clones hold 3.5% to 4% of a sample with approximately 180,000 clones, roughly nine tenths of them seen once. These data are taken from a study of T cell responses to AZD1222 COVID-19 vaccine. The V gene lost 2 bases and the J gene lost 3 bases, with 23 bases spanning the gap. This CDR3 contains 19 residues. The V gene's germline CDR1 is MDHEN and CDR2 SYDVKM. J is TRBJ2-1 and V is TRBV28; tentative D call: TRBD2 (8 bases). The source was peripheral blood, collected 28 days after the second dose of the MenACWY control vaccine. This sequence originates from an adult who received the MenACWY meningococcal vaccine as a control. DNA of the CDR3: TGTGCCAGCAGTTTACGCCCCCCCGGGAGGGGGCTGGTCTACAATGAGCAGTTCTTC. It codes for CASSLRPPGRGLVYNEQFF.